This T cell receptor (beta chain) was profiled in a study of neoadjuvant anti-PD-1 for oral cavity cancer. As for the study in general: Most patients had three to four biweekly doses of 3 mg/kg nivolumab before resection. Patients without progression received a fourth nivolumab dose around day 43, then surgical resection on days 50-56.

The time point was: after neoadjuvant nivolumab, at surgical resection. In germline, CDR1 is SGHDN, CDR2 FVKESK. The CDR3 has 15 residues. Deletions cut 2 bases from V and 2 bases from J, with 12 bases between. Sequencing used immunoSEQ multiplex PCR; TCRdb keeps in-frame clones, though not all of them. The repertoire consists of around 67,000 clones, with roughly 90% occurring once and the leading ten covering more than 2.5%. The specimen comprised PBMCs, sampled after nivolumab (anti-PD-1) treatment. This chain joins TRBV14 and TRBJ2-5; D may be TRBD1 or TRBD2 (5 bases each). This clonotype was sampled from a person between 40 and 85 years old with oral cavity squamous cell carcinoma. The CDR3, as DNA: TGTGCCAGCAGCCAATGGGGACCGCTACAAGAGACCCAGTACTTC. It specifies CASSQWGPLQETQYF.